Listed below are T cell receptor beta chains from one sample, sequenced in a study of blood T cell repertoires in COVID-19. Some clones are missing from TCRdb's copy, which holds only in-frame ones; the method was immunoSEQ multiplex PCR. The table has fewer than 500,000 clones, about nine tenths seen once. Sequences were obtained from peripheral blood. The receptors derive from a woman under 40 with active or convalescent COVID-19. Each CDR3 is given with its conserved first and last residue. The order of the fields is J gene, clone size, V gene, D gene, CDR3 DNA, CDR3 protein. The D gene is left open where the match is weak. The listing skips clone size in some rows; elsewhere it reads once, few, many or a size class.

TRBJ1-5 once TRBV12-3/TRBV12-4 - TGTGCCAGCAGTTTTAGGGGGAATCAGCCCCAGCATTTT CASSFRGNQPQHF
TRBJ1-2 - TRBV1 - TGCACCAGCAGCCTTCCCCGGGACAGGGTCCCTTTAAACTATGGCTACACCTTC CTSSLPRDRVPLNYGYTF
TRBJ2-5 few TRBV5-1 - TGCGCCAGCAGCCTTAGCGGAGAAGAGACCCAGTACTTC CASSLSGEETQYF
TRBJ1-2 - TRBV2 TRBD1 TGTGCCAGCACTTCGCGGCGGACAGGGGAGTATAACTATGGCTACACCTTC CASTSRRTGEYNYGYTF
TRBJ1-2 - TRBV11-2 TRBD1 TGTGCCAGCAGCAGGGACAGGGGAAGTGGTAGCTACACCTTC CASSRDRGSGSYTF
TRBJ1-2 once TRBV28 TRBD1 TGTGCCAGCACCCAAGGGACAGGGGGCCCTCTATCCTTC CASTQGTGGPLSF
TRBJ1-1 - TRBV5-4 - TGTGCCAGCAGCCTGGGGGAGATGAACACTGAAGCTTTCTTT CASSLGEMNTEAFF
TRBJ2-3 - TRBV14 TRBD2 TGTGCCAGCAGTCTCGGACTAGCGGGGCGAGATACGCAGTATTTT CASSLGLAGRDTQYF
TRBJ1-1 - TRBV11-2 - TGTGCCAGCAGCTCCGGTAGCACTGAAGCTTTCTTT CASSSGSTEAFF
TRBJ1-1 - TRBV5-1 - TGCGCCAGCAGCTTGGCACTTGGAGATATGGAAGCTTTCTTT CASSLALGDMEAFF
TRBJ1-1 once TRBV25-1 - TGTGCCAGCAGTAACATGGCTGAAGCTTTCTTT CASSNMAEAFF
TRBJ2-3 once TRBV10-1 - TGCGCCAGCAGTGGTGGAGGGTATAGCACAGATACGCAGTATTTT CASSGGGYSTDTQYF
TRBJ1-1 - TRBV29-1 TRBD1 TGCAGCGGAGGACAGGGGGGAACTGAAGCTTTCTTT CSGGQGGTEAFF
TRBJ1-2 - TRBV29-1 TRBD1 TGCAGCGTGGGGACAGGGGGAGCTAACTATGGCTACACCTTC CSVGTGGANYGYTF
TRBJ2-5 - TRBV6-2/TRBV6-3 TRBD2 TGTGCCAGCAGTTACTCGACTAGCGGGGGCGGGGCCCAGTACTTC CASSYSTSGGGAQYF
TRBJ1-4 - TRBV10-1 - TGCGCCAGCACCCCCAGACAGAGTTCTAATGAAAAACTGTTTTTT CASTPRQSSNEKLFF
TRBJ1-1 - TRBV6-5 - TGTGCCAGCAGTTACACGGTGAACACTGAAGCTTTCTTT CASSYTVNTEAFF
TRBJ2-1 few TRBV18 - TGTGCCAGCTCATTTCGGGAATACAATGAGCAGTTCTTC CASSFREYNEQFF
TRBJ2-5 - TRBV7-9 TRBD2 TGTGCCAGCAGCCTTTCTACTAGCGGCCAAGAGACCCAGTACTTC CASSLSTSGQETQYF
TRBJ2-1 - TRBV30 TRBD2 TGTGCCTGGAGTTGGCGGGAGGGACTGGCCTACAATGAGCAGTTCTTC CAWSWREGLAYNEQFF
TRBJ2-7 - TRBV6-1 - TGTGCCAGCAGTGAAGCTCCATCAGGGACAATTTACGAGCAGTACTTC CASSEAPSGTIYEQYF
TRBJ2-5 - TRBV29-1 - TGCAGCGTTGAAGTACAGCAAGAGACCCAGTACTTC CSVEVQQETQYF
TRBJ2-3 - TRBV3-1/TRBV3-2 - TGTGCCAGCAGCCAAGACCTTTCTCTAGGGGCAGGAGATACGCAGTATTTT CASSQDLSLGAGDTQYF
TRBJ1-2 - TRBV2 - TGTGCCAGCAGCGACATACGCTATGGCTACACCTTC CASSDIRYGYTF
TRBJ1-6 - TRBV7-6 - TGTGCCAGCAGCTGGGGGCAGGGGCCGGAGTCACCCCTCCACTTT CASSWGQGPESPLHF
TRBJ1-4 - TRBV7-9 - TGTGCCAGCAGCAAACTCCCAGGGGACACCAAAACTAATGAAAAACTGTTTTTT CASSKLPGDTKTNEKLFF
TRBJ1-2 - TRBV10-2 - TGCGCCAGCAGTGAGGAATGGACACTCAATTCTAACTATGGCTACACCTTC CASSEEWTLNSNYGYTF
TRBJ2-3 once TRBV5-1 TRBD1 TGCGCCAGCAGCTCCCGGGACAGGGATACGCAGTATTTT CASSSRDRDTQYF
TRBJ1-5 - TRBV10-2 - TGCGCCAGCAGTGAGTCGATACGGGGGGGTAATCAGCCCCAGCATTTT CASSESIRGGNQPQHF
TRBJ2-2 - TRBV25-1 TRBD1 TGTGCCAGCAGTGTTGGACAGGGGGCCACCGGGGAGCTGTTTTTT CASSVGQGATGELFF
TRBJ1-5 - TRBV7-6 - TGTGCCAGCAGCTTAGACGGACAGAATAGCAATCAGCCCCAGCATTTT CASSLDGQNSNQPQHF
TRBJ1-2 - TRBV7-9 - TGTGCCAGCAGCTTCAGCAGACAGAGCTATGGCTACACCTTC CASSFSRQSYGYTF
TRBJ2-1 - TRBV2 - TGTGCCAGCAAGGGACTGCTCTACAATGAGCAGTTCTTC CASKGLLYNEQFF
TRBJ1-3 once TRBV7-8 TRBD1 TGTGCCAGCAGCTTAGGGGGACAGGGGGCCTCTGGAAACACCATATATTTT CASSLGGQGASGNTIYF
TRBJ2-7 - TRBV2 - TGTGCCAGCTTTACGGGTCGCTACGAGCAGTACTTC CASFTGRYEQYF
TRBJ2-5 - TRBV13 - TGTGCCAGCAGCTCTGTGGATCTGCGGAAGACCCAGTACTTC CASSSVDLRKTQYF
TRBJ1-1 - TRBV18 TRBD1 TGTGCCAGCTCACATGGACAGGGTTTAGCGAACACTGAAGCTTTCTTT CASSHGQGLANTEAFF
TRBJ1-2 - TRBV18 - TGTGCCAGCTCACCAATGGGACAACGTGGCTACACCTTC CASSPMGQRGYTF
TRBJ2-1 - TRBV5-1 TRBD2 TGCGCCAGCAGCCGGGACACCCCCGGGACTAGCGGGAGAAATGAGCAGTTCTTC CASSRDTPGTSGRNEQFF
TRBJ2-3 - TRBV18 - TGTGCCAGCTCACCTTTGGAGGCAGATACGCAGTATTTT CASSPLEADTQYF
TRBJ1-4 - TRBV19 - TGTGCCAGTAGCTCCGGGATAACTAATGAAAAACTGTTTTTT CASSSGITNEKLFF
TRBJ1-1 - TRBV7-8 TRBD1 TGTGCCAGCAGCTTAGCGGGACAGGGGAACACTGAAGCTTTCTTT CASSLAGQGNTEAFF
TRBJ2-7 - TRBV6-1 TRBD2 TGTGCCAGCAGTGCAACCTGGACTAGCGGGAGGGTCGAGCAGTACTTC CASSATWTSGRVEQYF
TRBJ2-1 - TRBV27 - TGTGCCAGCAACCTGGGTGGGGGCCACAATGAGCAGTTCTTC CASNLGGGHNEQFF
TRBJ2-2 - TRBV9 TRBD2 TGTGCCAGCAGCGTAGTTAGCGGGAGGGATACCGGGGAGCTGTTTTTT CASSVVSGRDTGELFF
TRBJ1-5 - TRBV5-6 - TGTGCCAGCAGCTTAAGGGCAGGGAATCAGCCCCAGCATTTT CASSLRAGNQPQHF
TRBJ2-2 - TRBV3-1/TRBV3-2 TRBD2 TGTGCCAGCAGCCTGGGACTAGCGGGAGCGAACACCGGGGAGCTGTTTTTT CASSLGLAGANTGELFF
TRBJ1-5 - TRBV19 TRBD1 TGTGCCAGTAATTCGGGACAGGCGCCCAATCAGCCCCAGCATTTT CASNSGQAPNQPQHF
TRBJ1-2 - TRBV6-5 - TGTGCCAGCAGTCCAACACAGGGTTTTGATGGCTACACCTTC CASSPTQGFDGYTF
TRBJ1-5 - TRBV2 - TGTGCCAGCAGTGACGGCAATCAGCCCCAGCATTTT CASSDGNQPQHF
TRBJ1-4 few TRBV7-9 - TGTGCCAGCAGCCTCCTCAGTAGGGGCGATGAAAAACTGTTTTTT CASSLLSRGDEKLFF
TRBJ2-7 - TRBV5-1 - TGCGCCAGCAGCCCCGGGACATCGAGCTCCTACGAGCAGTACTTC CASSPGTSSSYEQYF
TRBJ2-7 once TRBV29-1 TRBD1 TGCAGCGTTGACGGCAGGGGGTCCGAGCAGTACTTC CSVDGRGSEQYF
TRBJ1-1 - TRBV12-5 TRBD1 TGTGCTAGTGGTTTCGAGACAGGGGAGTGGACTGAAGCTTTCTTT CASGFETGEWTEAFF
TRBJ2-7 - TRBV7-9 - TGTGCCAGCAGCCCGGGACTCACAATCTACGAGCAGTACTTC CASSPGLTIYEQYF